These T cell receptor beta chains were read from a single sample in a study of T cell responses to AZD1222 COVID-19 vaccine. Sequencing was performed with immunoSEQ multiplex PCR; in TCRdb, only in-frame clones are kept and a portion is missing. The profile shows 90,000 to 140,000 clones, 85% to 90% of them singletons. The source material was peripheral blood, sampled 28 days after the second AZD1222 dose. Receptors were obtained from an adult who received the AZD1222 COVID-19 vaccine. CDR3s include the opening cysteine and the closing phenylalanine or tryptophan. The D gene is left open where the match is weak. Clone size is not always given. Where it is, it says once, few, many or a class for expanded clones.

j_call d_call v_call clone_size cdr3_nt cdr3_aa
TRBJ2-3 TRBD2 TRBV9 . TGTGCCAGCAGCCCCCGACTAGCGACTAGCACAGATACGCAGTATTTT CASSPRLATSTDTQYF
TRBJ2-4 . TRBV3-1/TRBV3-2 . TGTGCCAGCAGCCTCCGTCTAGCCAAAAACATTCAGTACTTC CASSLRLAKNIQYF
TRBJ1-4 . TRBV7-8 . TGTGCCATCAAGGAGGGGAATGATGAAAAACTGTTTTTT CAIKEGNDEKLFF
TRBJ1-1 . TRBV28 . TGTGCCAGCATCATTCCTTCTGGTGAAGCTTTCTTT CASIIPSGEAFF
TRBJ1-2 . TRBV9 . TGTGCCAGCAGCGTAGTACAGACGGGGGGCTACACCTTC CASSVVQTGGYTF
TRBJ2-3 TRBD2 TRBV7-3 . TGTGCCAGCAGCTCCCGAAAGGTAGCGGGAGTTTCGGATACGCAGTATTTT CASSSRKVAGVSDTQYF
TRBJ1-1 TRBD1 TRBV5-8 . TGTGCCAGCAGCTGGGGTATCTCGACAGGGTTCGCTGAAGCTTTCTTT CASSWGISTGFAEAFF
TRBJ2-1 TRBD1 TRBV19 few TGTGCCAGTAGTACCGGGACAGGGGGCTCCTACAATGAGCAGTTCTTC CASSTGTGGSYNEQFF
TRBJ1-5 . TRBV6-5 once TGTGCCAGCAATGGAAGGGGCTATAGCAATCAGCCCCAGCATTTT CASNGRGYSNQPQHF
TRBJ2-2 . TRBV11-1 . TGTGCCAGCAGCTTAAGGGACACTTACACCGGGGAGCTGTTTTTT CASSLRDTYTGELFF
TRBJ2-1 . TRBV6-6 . TGTGCCAGCAGTTACCCCGCGTTGGCGGAGGTACAGTTCTTC CASSYPALAEVQFF
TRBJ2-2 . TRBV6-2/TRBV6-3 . TGTGCCAGCAGTTCGGGGTTTGGCGGCGGCACCGGGGAGCTGTTTTTT CASSSGFGGGTGELFF
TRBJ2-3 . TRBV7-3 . TGTGCCAGCAGCTCCTGGGGGGTGGATACGCAGTATTTT CASSSWGVDTQYF
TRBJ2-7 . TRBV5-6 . TGTGCCAGCAGAAAGGGGTTCCTCCCCCTGGAGCAGTACTTC CASRKGFLPLEQYF
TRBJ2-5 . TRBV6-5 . TGTGCCAGCAGCCCCCAGGAGCAAACCAGGGAGACCCAGTACTTC CASSPQEQTRETQYF
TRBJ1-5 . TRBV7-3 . TGTGCCAGCAGCTTAGAAAGGGTTGGCAATCAGCCCCAGCATTTT CASSLERVGNQPQHF
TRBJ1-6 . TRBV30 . TGTGCCTGGAGTAGTCAGGTTTTGGATAATTCACCCCTCCACTTT CAWSSQVLDNSPLHF
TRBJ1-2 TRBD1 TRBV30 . TGTGCCTGGACCGGGACAGGGTTAATGGGCTACACCTTC CAWTGTGLMGYTF
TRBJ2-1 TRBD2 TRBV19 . TGTGCCAGTAGTAGCAGACTAGCGGGAGGCCGATACAATGAGCAGTTCTTC CASSSRLAGGRYNEQFF
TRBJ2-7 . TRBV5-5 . TGTGCCAGCAGCTCCCCCCTGCCGCACAGACCCTACGAGCAGTACTTC CASSSPLPHRPYEQYF
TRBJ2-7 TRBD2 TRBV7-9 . TGTGCCAGCAGCGACCCCGGGACTAGCGGGTACGAGCAGTACTTC CASSDPGTSGYEQYF
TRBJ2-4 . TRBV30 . TGTGCCTGGAGTGGGAGGGGAGCAAAATGGGCCAAAAACATTCAGTACTTC CAWSGRGAKWAKNIQYF
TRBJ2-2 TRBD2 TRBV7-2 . TGTGCCAGCAGCTTATACTTGTTGGGACTAGGGACCACCGGGGAGCTGTTTTTT CASSLYLLGLGTTGELFF
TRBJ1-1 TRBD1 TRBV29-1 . TGCAGCGTGGATGACAGGGCGAACACTGAAGCTTTCTTT CSVDDRANTEAFF
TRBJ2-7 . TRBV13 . TGTGCCAGTTCAAAGGGCCCCTACGAGCAGTACTTC CASSKGPYEQYF
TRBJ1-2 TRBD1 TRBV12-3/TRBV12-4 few TGTGCCAGCAGTCCACAGGGGACCAATGGCTACACCTTC CASSPQGTNGYTF
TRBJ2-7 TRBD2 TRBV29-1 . TGCAGCGGACGGGCTAGCGGCTACGAGCAGTACTTC CSGRASGYEQYF
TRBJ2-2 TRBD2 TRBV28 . TGTGCCAGCAGTTTTCCCGGACTAGCGGGAGTAGGCGGGGAGCTGTTTTTT CASSFPGLAGVGGELFF